These 7 T cell receptor beta chains originate from one sample sequenced in a study of OX40 agonist ivuxolimab in advanced cancers. Sequencing was performed with immunoSEQ multiplex PCR; in TCRdb, only in-frame clones are kept and a portion is missing. The sample shows approximately 8,800 clones, around 72% of them seen only once. Here the sequenced sample was CD4+ or CD8+ T cells sorted from blood, taken in a trial of the OX40 agonist ivuxolimab. These receptors were taken from an adult with an advanced solid tumor such as melanoma, head and neck, liver or kidney cancer.

The chain has TRBV6-1 and TRBJ1-5; possible D gene TRBD1, 6 bases. This CDR3 comprises 14 residues. With 4 bases removed from V and 4 bases from J, the gap between germline ends came to 11 bases. Germline CDR1 is MNHNS and CDR2 is SASEGT. The CDR3 DNA follows: TGTGCCAGCAGTGGGAGCCAGGGGAATCAGCCCCAGCATTTT. This encodes CASSGSQGNQPQHF.

V is TRBV6-1 and J is TRBJ2-7, with D possibly TRBD2 on 5 matching bases. V lost 6 bases, J lost 3 bases, and 12 bases lay in between. Germline V gives CDR1 MNHNS, CDR2 SASEGT. CDR3 length: 13 residues. The CDR3 DNA reads TGTGCCAGCAGAGCAACCGGGGACTACGAGCAGTACTTC. Its protein product is CASRATGDYEQYF.

This clone has just one count. J is TRBJ1-1 and V is TRBV12-5; no definite D call. Between the trimmed V and J ends, which lost 8 bases and 0 bases, there was a span of 7 bases. The CDR3 contains 12 residues. From germline, CDR1 is LGHNT and CDR2 FRNRAP. The CDR3 spells CASRYMNTEAFF. The CDR3 DNA reads as TGTGCTAGTAGGTACATGAACACTGAAGCTTTCTTT.

This chain connects TRBV7-9 to TRBJ1-5; 7 positions match TRBD1. With 5 bases clipped from V and 5 bases from J, the junction kept 6 bases outside the gene matches. From germline, CDR1 is SEHNR and CDR2 FQNEAQ (reference sequence). This CDR3 comprises 14 residues. Here the CDR3 DNA reads TGTGCCAGCAGCCAGACAGGGACCTATCAGCCCCAGCATTTT. Its protein is CASSQTGTYQPQHF.

The chain links TRBV6-6 to TRBJ2-7; TRBD1 matches 7 bases. The CDR3 consists of 15 residues. The V gene's germline CDR1 is MNHNY and CDR2 SVGAGI (reference sequence). V dropped 0 bases and J dropped 4; count of bases not matched to a gene: 6. CDR3 amino acids: CASSYSGTEAYEQYF. The CDR3 DNA sequence: TGTGCCAGCAGTTACTCCGGGACAGAGGCATACGAGCAGTACTTC.

The V and J genes are TRBV6-4 and TRBJ2-5, with D perhaps matching TRBD1 (7 bases). The CDR3 sequence is 14 residues long. Germline-derived CDR1 and CDR2 are MRHNA and SNTAGT. V dropped 3 bases and J dropped 4 bases, with 12 bases sitting between them. The CDR3 nucleotides are TGTGCCAGCAGTGAGTCGGAGGGGGCAGAGACCCAGTACTTC. Translation gives CASSESEGAETQYF.

As to this clone: Distinct nucleotide sequences in the sample also encode this CDR3. The chain recombines TRBV7-3 with TRBJ2-3; 9 bases agree with TRBD2. Germline CDR1 reads SGHTA; CDR2 reads FQGTGA. Germline trimming cut 5 bases from V and 4 bases from J; bases unmatched to any gene: 7. The CDR3 consists of 15 residues. CDR3 in DNA: TGTGCCAGCAGCCTGACTAGCGGAGAATCAGATACGCAGTATTTT. Amino acid sequence: CASSLTSGESDTQYF.